Listed below are T cell receptor beta chains from one sample, sequenced in a study of identical twins. TCRdb re-analysed the 5' RACE reads in MiXCR, keeping a single row per CDR3 protein. Here the sample spans roughly 1,500,000 distinct CDR3 sequences, under 35% being singletons. The sample taken for sequencing was cord blood. The receptors stem from a newborn girl in good health. Each CDR3 is given with its conserved first and last residue. The order of the fields is J gene, V gene, clone size, D gene, CDR3 DNA, CDR3 protein. A D gene is named only where the DNA matches it firmly. The listing skips clone size in some rows; elsewhere it reads once, few, many or a size class.

TRBJ2-7 | TRBV24-1 | . | . | TGTGCCACTCCGACAGAGACATGGGCCTGCGAAAACTACAATGAGCAGTACTTC | CATPTETWACENYNEQYF
TRBJ1-1 | TRBV7-8 | . | . | TGTGCCAGCAGCCGCCGGGACATCCCATCTCGGGCTTTCTTT | CASSRRDIPSRAFF
TRBJ2-7 | TRBV2 | . | TRBD1 | TGTGCCAGCAACGGGACAGTCGTCTCCTACGAGCAGTACTTC | CASNGTVVSYEQYF
TRBJ2-1 | TRBV20-1 | . | . | TGCAGTGCTAGTATCCCCCGACTGACCTACAATGAGCAGTTCTTC | CSASIPRLTYNEQFF
TRBJ2-5 | TRBV20-1 | few | . | TGCAGTGCTCCTGATCCGGGTAGCCAAGAGACCCAGTACTTC | CSAPDPGSQETQYF
TRBJ2-6 | TRBV27 | few | . | TGTGCCAGCAGTTTTCGGTCAGGGGTGATTTCTGGGGCCAACGTCCTGACTTTC | CASSFRSGVISGANVLTF
TRBJ1-2 | TRBV10-3 | few | . | TGTGCCATCAGTGAGCCTGCCGGCCCACCCGGTTATGGCTACACCTTC | CAISEPAGPPGYGYTF
TRBJ2-7 | TRBV20-1 | . | . | TGCAGTGCTACTCGGGGGTTACTCTACGAGCAGTACTTC | CSATRGLLYEQYF
TRBJ2-5 | TRBV5-1 | few | . | TGCGCCAGCAGATGGCCAGGGAGACAAGAGACCCAGTACTTC | CASRWPGRQETQYF
TRBJ2-7 | TRBV11-2 | once | . | TGTGCCAGCAGCTCGTTCCGGGACACCAGGGGAGAGCAGTACTTC | CASSSFRDTRGEQYF
TRBJ2-3 | TRBV27 | once | TRBD2 | TGTGCCAGCAGTTTGGCGGGAGGGCCGTACGATACGCAGTATTTT | CASSLAGGPYDTQYF
TRBJ2-1 | TRBV9 | many | . | TGTGCCAGCAGCGTAGGATTGAAGAATGAGCAGTTCTTC | CASSVGLKNEQFF
TRBJ2-3 | TRBV20-1 | few | TRBD2 | TGCAGTGCTAGAGATCGGCGGGGGAGCACAGATACGCAGTATTTT | CSARDRRGSTDTQYF
TRBJ2-1 | TRBV20-1 | few | . | TGCAGCCCGAGCGAGCGAGGAGGGGAGTTCTTC | CSPSERGGEFF
TRBJ1-1 | TRBV27 | . | . | TGTGCCAGCAGTACTCACAGGGCGGGTGAAGCTTTCTTT | CASSTHRAGEAFF
TRBJ2-1 | TRBV4-2 | few | . | TGTGCCAGCAGCCAAGATTCGCGGGGCTATGCGGGGACCTACAATGAGCAGTTCTTC | CASSQDSRGYAGTYNEQFF
TRBJ1-2 | TRBV5-8 | few | . | TGTGCCAGCAGCTTGGGACGGCTATGGGGCTACACCTTC | CASSLGRLWGYTF
TRBJ1-2 | TRBV6-1 | . | TRBD1 | TGTGCCAGCAGTGCTGTTCAGGGGGGCTATGGCTACACCTTC | CASSAVQGGYGYTF
TRBJ2-2 | TRBV5-1 | once | . | TGCGCCAGCAGCTTGGACAGGAGCTTCACCGGGGAGCTGTTTTTT | CASSLDRSFTGELFF
TRBJ2-3 | TRBV15 | . | TRBD2 | TGTGCCACCAGCAGAGGGACCGGGACTAGCATAGATACGCAGTATTTT | CATSRGTGTSIDTQYF
TRBJ2-5 | TRBV6-1 | . | . | TGTGCCACGTCGGAGCAAGAGACCCAGTACTTC | CATSEQETQYF
TRBJ2-3 | TRBV24-1 | . | TRBD2 | TGTGCCACCAGTGATCCGACTAGCGGGGGGGCCGAAGATACGCAGTATTTT | CATSDPTSGGAEDTQYF
TRBJ2-1 | TRBV7-8 | few | TRBD2 | TGTGCCAGCAGCCTCCCCGGGACTAGCCTTAGCTACAATGAGCAGTTCTTC | CASSLPGTSLSYNEQFF
TRBJ2-7 | TRBV7-2 | few | . | TGTGCCAGCAGCATGGACAGAGTCTACGAGCAGTACTTC | CASSMDRVYEQYF
TRBJ1-2 | TRBV4-1 | . | . | TGCGCCAGCAGCCAAGTATCCGGGGTAGGCTATGGCTACACCTTC | CASSQVSGVGYGYTF
TRBJ2-7 | TRBV7-9 | . | TRBD2 | TGTGCCAGCAGCTTTGGCGGGAGTGTGAACAATGAGCAGTACTTC | CASSFGGSVNNEQYF
TRBJ2-1 | TRBV11-1 | few | TRBD1 | TGTGCCAGCAGCGCCCCGGGACAGGGGAGGTACAGGGGGCTTAAAGTGGCCACCAATGAGCAGTTCTTC | CASSAPGQGRYRGLKVATNEQFF
TRBJ2-7 | TRBV3-1 | few | TRBD2 | TGTGCCAGCAGCCAAGATCGAGCAGCGGGAGTCAACGAGCAGTACTTC | CASSQDRAAGVNEQYF
TRBJ2-7 | TRBV2 | . | TRBD1 | TGTGCCAGCAGTGCCACGAGGACAGGGTTCTACGAGCAGTACTTC | CASSATRTGFYEQYF
TRBJ2-1 | TRBV20-1 | . | TRBD2 | TGCAGTGCTAATCTAGCGGGACTTAATGAGCAGTTCTTC | CSANLAGLNEQFF
TRBJ1-5 | TRBV7-8 | . | . | TGTGCCAGCAGCTTAGGGTGGCAGGGCGCCTTTGGAAGCAATCAGCCCCAGCATTTT | CASSLGWQGAFGSNQPQHF
TRBJ2-3 | TRBV6-1 | . | TRBD2 | TGTGCCAGCAGCCGGGTACTAGCGGGGGGGCACAAAGATACGCAGTATTTT | CASSRVLAGGHKDTQYF
TRBJ2-1 | TRBV5-1 | . | TRBD2 | TGCGCCAGCAGCGCGAAGCGGGGGCCCGGGGATGAGCAGTTCTTC | CASSAKRGPGDEQFF
TRBJ2-7 | TRBV20-1 | . | . | TGCAGTGCTAGGTGGGGGCCTTTGGACGAGCAGTACTTC | CSARWGPLDEQYF
TRBJ1-2 | TRBV29-1 | many | . | TGCAGCGTTGATCCACAGGGCACTGCCTATGGCTACACCTTC | CSVDPQGTAYGYTF
TRBJ2-2 | TRBV20-1 | . | . | TGCAGTGCTAGAACTCCGCAGGGTAACGGGGAGCTGTTTTTT | CSARTPQGNGELFF
TRBJ2-7 | TRBV6-1 | . | . | TGTGCCAGCAGTGAAGCGGGCAGGGCGGACTACGAGCAGTACTTC | CASSEAGRADYEQYF
TRBJ1-1 | TRBV6-6 | many | . | TGTGCCAGCAGTTACCCGGAGGGGACTGAAGCTTTCTTT | CASSYPEGTEAFF
TRBJ1-2 | TRBV28 | few | . | TGTGCCAGCAGTTTAATCCGGTGGCAGGTTATTTATGGCTACACCTTC | CASSLIRWQVIYGYTF
TRBJ2-2 | TRBV18 | . | . | TGTGCCAGCTCACCCATAGCCTCTGGCACCGGGGAGCTGTTTTTT | CASSPIASGTGELFF
TRBJ2-2 | TRBV28 | . | . | TGTGCCAGCAGTTTTGGGCTAGCCACCGGGGAGCTGTTTTTT | CASSFGLATGELFF
TRBJ2-7 | TRBV7-2 | many | . | TGTGCCAGCAGCTTAAAGGGGTTCTACGAGCAGTACTTC | CASSLKGFYEQYF
TRBJ2-1 | TRBV20-1 | . | TRBD2 | TGCAGTGCTAGTCCTAGCGGGGGGGCCGGTCTGTTCTTC | CSASPSGGAGLFF
TRBJ2-1 | TRBV5-1 | once | . | TGCGCCAGCAGCCAAGGCGACAGGGACTCCTACGAGCAGTTCTTC | CASSQGDRDSYEQFF
TRBJ1-2 | TRBV12-3/TRBV12-4 | . | . | TGTGCCAGCAGTTTTCAAAAAACTAACTATGGCTACACCTTC | CASSFQKTNYGYTF
TRBJ2-1 | TRBV28 | few | . | TGTGCCCACGCGGGGACTTATGACTACAATGAGCAGTTCTTC | CAHAGTYDYNEQFF
TRBJ2-2 | TRBV6-1 | . | . | TGTGCCAGCAGTGAGGCACGATCCCTAGCGTACGGGGAGCTGTTTTTT | CASSEARSLAYGELFF
TRBJ2-7 | TRBV29-1 | . | TRBD1 | TGCAGCGTCTGGACAGGGCAGGGGTACGAGCAGTACTTC | CSVWTGQGYEQYF
TRBJ1-6 | TRBV2 | . | . | TGTGCCAGCAGTATACGACAGAGCTCCTATAATTCACCCCTCCACTTT | CASSIRQSSYNSPLHF
TRBJ2-3 | TRBV10-3 | . | TRBD2 | TGTGCCATCAGTGAGCCGGGACTAGCGAGAGATACGCAGTATTTT | CAISEPGLARDTQYF
TRBJ2-3 | TRBV20-1 | . | . | TGCAGTGCTAGAGATGCCCAGGCAGGGTCGCAGTATTTT | CSARDAQAGSQYF
TRBJ1-2 | TRBV11-2 | . | TRBD1 | TGTGCCAGCAGCTTAGTAGCGACAGGGTTATACTATGGCTACACCTTC | CASSLVATGLYYGYTF
TRBJ2-1 | TRBV27 | few | TRBD2 | TGTGCCAGCAGTTTATCGACTAGCGGGAGCGATGAGCAGTTCTTC | CASSLSTSGSDEQFF
TRBJ2-2 | TRBV25-1 | . | TRBD2 | TGTGCCAGCATCGGGACTAGCGGGGGGCGAAGCACCGGGGAGCTGTTTTTT | CASIGTSGGRSTGELFF
TRBJ2-1 | TRBV27 | few | . | TGTGCCAGCAGTTTTGGGGGAGAGGATGAGCAGTTCTTC | CASSFGGEDEQFF
TRBJ2-1 | TRBV14 | few | . | TGTGCCAGCAGCCAAGGGGGTAGCCTCTACAATGAGCAGTTCTTC | CASSQGGSLYNEQFF
TRBJ2-3 | TRBV4-2 | many | . | TGTGCCAGCAGCCAAGTACTAGCTTCGGTTAGGGATACGCAGTATTTT | CASSQVLASVRDTQYF
TRBJ1-2 | TRBV3-1 | few | . | TGTGCCAGCAGCTCCGAGTCGCGTAACTATGGCTACACCTTC | CASSSESRNYGYTF
TRBJ2-5 | TRBV28 | few | TRBD1 | TGTGCCAGCAGCACAGGGGTTTGGCAGTACTTC | CASSTGVWQYF
TRBJ2-7 | TRBV7-9 | once | TRBD1 | TGTGCCAGCAGCTTTCACAGGGGGTCCTACAATGAGCAGTACTTC | CASSFHRGSYNEQYF